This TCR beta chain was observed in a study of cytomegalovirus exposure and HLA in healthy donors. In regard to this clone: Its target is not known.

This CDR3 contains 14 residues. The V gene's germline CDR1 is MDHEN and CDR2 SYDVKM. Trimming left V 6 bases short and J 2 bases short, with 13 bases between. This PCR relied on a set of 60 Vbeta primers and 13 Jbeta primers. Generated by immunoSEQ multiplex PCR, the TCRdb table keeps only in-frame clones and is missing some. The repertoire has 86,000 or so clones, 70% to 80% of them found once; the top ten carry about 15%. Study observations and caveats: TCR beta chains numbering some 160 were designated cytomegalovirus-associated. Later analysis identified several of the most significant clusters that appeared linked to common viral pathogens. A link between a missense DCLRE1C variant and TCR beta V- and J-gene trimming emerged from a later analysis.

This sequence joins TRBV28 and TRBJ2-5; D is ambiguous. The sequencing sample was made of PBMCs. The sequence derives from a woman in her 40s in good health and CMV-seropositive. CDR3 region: CASSPPGLQETQYF. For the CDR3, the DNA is TGTGCCAGCAGCCCCCCAGGTCTTCAAGAGACCCAGTACTTC.